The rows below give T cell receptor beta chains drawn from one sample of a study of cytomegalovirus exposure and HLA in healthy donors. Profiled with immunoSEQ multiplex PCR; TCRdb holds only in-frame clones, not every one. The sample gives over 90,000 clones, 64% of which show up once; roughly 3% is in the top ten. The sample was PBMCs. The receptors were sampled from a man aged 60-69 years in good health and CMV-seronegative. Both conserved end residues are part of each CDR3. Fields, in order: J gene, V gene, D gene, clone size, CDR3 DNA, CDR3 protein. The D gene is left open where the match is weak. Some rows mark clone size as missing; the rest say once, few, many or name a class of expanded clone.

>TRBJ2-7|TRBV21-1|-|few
TGTGCCAGCAGCATCCAACAGGTCGGGACAGGGGGCCACCCCTCCTACGAGCAGTACTTC
CASSIQQVGTGGHPSYEQYF
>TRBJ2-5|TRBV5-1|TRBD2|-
TGCGCCAGCAGCTTTGGGGGAGGGTGGATGGAGACCCAGTACTTC
CASSFGGGWMETQYF
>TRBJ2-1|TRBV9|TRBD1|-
TGTGCCAGCACGGGACAGGGGTCCAAATCCTACAATGAGCAGTTCTTC
CASTGQGSKSYNEQFF
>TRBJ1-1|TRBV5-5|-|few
TGTGCCAGCAGCGGACCGGGGGTCGGGAACACTGAAGCTTTCTTT
CASSGPGVGNTEAFF
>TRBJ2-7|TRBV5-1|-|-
TGCGCCAGCAGCTTGTCGATTAGCGCTCGCGAGCAGTACTTC
CASSLSISAREQYF
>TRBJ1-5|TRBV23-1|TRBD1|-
TGCGCCAGCAGTCAATTCAAACCCACAGGGGGACCAAATCAGCCCCAGCATTTT
CASSQFKPTGGPNQPQHF
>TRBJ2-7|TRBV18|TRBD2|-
TGTGCCAGCACCCCGGGACTAGCGGGCCTAAGCTCCTACGAGCAGTACTTC
CASTPGLAGLSSYEQYF
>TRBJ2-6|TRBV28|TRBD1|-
TGTGCCAGCACAGGACAGGGTTTTTCTGGGGCCAACGTCCTGACTTTC
CASTGQGFSGANVLTF
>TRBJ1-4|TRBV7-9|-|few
TGTGCCAGCAGCCTATTATCCACCTCAGGAGGAAAACTGTTTTTT
CASSLLSTSGGKLFF
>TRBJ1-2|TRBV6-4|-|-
TGTGCCAGCAGTGACTCGGAGGGTGGAGGTGCGGGCTACACCTTC
CASSDSEGGGAGYTF
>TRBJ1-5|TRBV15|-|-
TGTGCCACCAGCAGAAATGAGAATAGCAATCAGCCCCAGCATTTT
CATSRNENSNQPQHF
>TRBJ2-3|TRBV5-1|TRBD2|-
TGCGCCAGCAGCCATACGGGGAGGGTTTCGACAGATACGCAGTATTTT
CASSHTGRVSTDTQYF
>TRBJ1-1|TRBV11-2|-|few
TGTGCCAGCAGCGCGACCTTAACAGGGAACACTGAAGCTTTCTTT
CASSATLTGNTEAFF
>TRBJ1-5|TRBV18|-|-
TGTGCCAGCTCGGCCGATCGAGGTTTAGCGAGCAATCAGCCCCAGCATTTT
CASSADRGLASNQPQHF
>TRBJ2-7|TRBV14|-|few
TGTGCCAGCAGCCCTCGGGGGACGAATACCTACGAGCAGTACTTC
CASSPRGTNTYEQYF
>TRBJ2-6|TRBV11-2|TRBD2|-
TGTGCCAGCAGCCCCGGGGGGGCTGGGGCCAACGTCCTGACTTTC
CASSPGGAGANVLTF
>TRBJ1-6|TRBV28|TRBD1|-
TGTGCCAGCAGTATCCCGGGACAGGGACTTTTCTATAATTCACCCCTCCACTTT
CASSIPGQGLFYNSPLHF